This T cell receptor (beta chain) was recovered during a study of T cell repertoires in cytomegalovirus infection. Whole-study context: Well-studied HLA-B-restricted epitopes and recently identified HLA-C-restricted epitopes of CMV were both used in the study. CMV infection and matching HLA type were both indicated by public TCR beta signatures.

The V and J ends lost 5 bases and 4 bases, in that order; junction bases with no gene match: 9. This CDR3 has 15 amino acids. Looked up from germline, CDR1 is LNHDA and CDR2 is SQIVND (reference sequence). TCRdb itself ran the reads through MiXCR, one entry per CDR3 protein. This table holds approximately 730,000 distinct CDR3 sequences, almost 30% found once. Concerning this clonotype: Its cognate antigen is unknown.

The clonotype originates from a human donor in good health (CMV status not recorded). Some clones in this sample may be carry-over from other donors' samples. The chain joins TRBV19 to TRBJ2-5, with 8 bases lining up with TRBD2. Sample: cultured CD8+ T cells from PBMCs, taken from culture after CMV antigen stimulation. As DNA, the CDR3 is TGTGCCAGTAGTGCCTGGGACGCGGGAGGAGAGACCCAGTACTTC. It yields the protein CASSAWDAGGETQYF.